Ten or more counts support the clone carrying this T cell receptor beta chain. What it recognizes is unknown. The data belong to a study of early T cells in non-severe SARS-CoV-2 infection. Background on the study: Sequencing input comprised bulk RNA from unsorted whole blood; chain pairing was not available.

TCRdb recomputed calls from the 5' RACE reads with MiXCR, one row per CDR3 protein. The repertoire consists of some 49,000 distinct CDR3 sequences, with approximately 12% occurring once and the leading ten covering around 9.1%. The study, taken as a whole, reports: Database matching using VDJdb favored anti-spike CD8 responses, with private and CD4 specificities left missing.

This receptor was taken from an adult who was a healthcare worker with PCR-confirmed SARS-CoV-2 infection or an uninfected control (not recorded which). The material sequenced was whole blood.

CDR3 in DNA: TGTGCCAGCAGTTCCGGGGACTCCTACAATGAGCAGTTCTTC. Translation gives CASSSGDSYNEQFF. The V call is TRBV6-5, the J call TRBJ2-1; weak D call: TRBD2 (5 bases). CDR3 length: 14 residues. Trimming cost V 4 bases and J 0 bases, with 7 bases left between them. Germline loops: CDR1 MNHEY, CDR2 SVGAGI.